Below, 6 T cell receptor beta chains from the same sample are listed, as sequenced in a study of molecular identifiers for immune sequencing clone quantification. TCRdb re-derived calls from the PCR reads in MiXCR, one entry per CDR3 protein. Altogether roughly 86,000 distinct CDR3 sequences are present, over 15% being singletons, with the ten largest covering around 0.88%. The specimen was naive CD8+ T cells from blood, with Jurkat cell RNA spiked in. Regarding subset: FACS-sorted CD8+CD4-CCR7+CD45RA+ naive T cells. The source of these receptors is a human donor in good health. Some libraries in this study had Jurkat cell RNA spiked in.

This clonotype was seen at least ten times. The CDR3 region has the DNA TGTGCCAGCAGCCAAGTTTGGGGACAGGCTCAAGAGACCCAGTACTTC. It codes for CASSQVWGQAQETQYF. This chain uses TRBV14 with TRBJ2-5; 8 bases match TRBD1. CDR1 and CDR2 (germline): SGHDN, FVKESK. The trim removed 1 base at V and 2 bases at J, leaving 6 bases unmatched. The CDR3 totals 16 residues.

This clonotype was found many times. The CDR3 DNA sequence: TGCGCCAGCAGCCAAGGTAACAGGGCTCTCGAGCAGTACTTC. As protein: CASSQGNRALEQYF. The gene calls are TRBV4-3 and TRBJ2-7; D possibly corresponds to TRBD1 (6 bases). V lost 1 base and J lost 6, with 13 bases in between. The CDR3 spans 14 residues. CDR1 is LGHNA, CDR2 YSLEER, per germline.

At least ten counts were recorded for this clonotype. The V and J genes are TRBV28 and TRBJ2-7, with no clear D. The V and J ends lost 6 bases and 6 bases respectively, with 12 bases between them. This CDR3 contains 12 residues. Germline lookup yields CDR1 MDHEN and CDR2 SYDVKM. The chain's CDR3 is CASSWQSTEQYF. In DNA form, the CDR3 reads TGTGCCAGCAGCTGGCAGAGTACCGAGCAGTACTTC. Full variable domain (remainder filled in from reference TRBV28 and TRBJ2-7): DVKVTQSSRYLVKRTGEKVFLECVQDMDHENMFWYRQDPGLGLRLIYFSYDVKMKEKGDIPEGYSVSREKKERFSLILESASTNQTSMYLCASSWQSTEQYFGPGTRLTVT.

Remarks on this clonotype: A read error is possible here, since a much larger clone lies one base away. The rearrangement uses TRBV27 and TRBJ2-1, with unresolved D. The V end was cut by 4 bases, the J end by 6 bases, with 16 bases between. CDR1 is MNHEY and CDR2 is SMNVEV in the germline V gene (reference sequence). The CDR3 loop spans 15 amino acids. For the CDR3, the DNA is TGTGCCAGCAGTTCATCGTGGGGTCTGGCCAATGAGCAGTTCTTC. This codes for CASSSSWGLANEQFF.

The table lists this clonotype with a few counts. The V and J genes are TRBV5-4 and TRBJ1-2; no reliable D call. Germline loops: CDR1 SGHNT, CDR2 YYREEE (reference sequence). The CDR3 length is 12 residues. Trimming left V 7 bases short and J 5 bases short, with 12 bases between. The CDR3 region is CASGMDGYGYTF. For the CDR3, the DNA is TGTGCCAGCGGAATGGACGGTTATGGCTACACCTTC.

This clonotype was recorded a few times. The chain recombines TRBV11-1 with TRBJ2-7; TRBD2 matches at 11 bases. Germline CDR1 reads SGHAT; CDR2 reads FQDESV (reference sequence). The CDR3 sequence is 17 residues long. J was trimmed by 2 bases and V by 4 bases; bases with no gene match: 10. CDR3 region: CASSSFTTSGVPYEQYF. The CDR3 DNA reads TGTGCCAGCAGCTCCTTCACGACTAGCGGGGTTCCCTACGAGCAGTACTTC.